This T cell receptor beta chain was obtained from a study of T cells in Graves' hyperthyroidism and ophthalmopathy (dated by TCRdb to about 2019). Background on the whole study: Peripheral blood samples were taken at the time of initial diagnosis, prior to any treatment. A discovery cohort of roughly 96 patients, roughly 45 with Graves' ophthalmopathy and 55 to 65 with stable Graves' hyperthyroidism, was used to find distinguishing TCR V-J signatures. Prospective prediction of ophthalmopathy was tested in an independent validation cohort of fewer than 20 hyperthyroidism patients and 15 to 17 patients who later progressed to ophthalmopathy. The 90 or so discovery patients were randomly split 7:3 into training and test sets. Thyroid tissue and blood T-cell repertoires from six Graves' hyperthyroidism patients were also compared in the study. After blood sampling, hyperthyroidism patients were treated with methimazole at a starting dose of 30 mg daily, and ophthalmopathy patients were treated with high-dose intravenous methylprednisolone. The paper reports TCR Vbeta CDR3 sequencing of roughly 140 peripheral blood samples: 43 ophthalmopathy, about 75 hyperthyroidism and approximately 17 progressor patients. General findings and caveats noted by the study authors: Blood samples also contained most of the expanded thyroid clonotypes (frequency above 0.001), which suggests that blood repertoires may reflect thyroid immune responses. Ophthalmopathy was separated from stable hyperthyroidism by a 13 V-J signature model, with just over 85% sensitivity and about 81% specificity obtained in cross-validation and 80%/75% obtained in testing. During validation, the model predicted progression to ophthalmopathy a median of approximately 6.5 months ahead of onset, with almost 71% sensitivity and 72.22% specificity. Sample size was not statistically predetermined, and blinding of investigators to group allocation was not performed.

Amplification of TCR beta CDR3 regions was carried out from RNA transcripts. For the first round of RT-PCR on the TCR CDR3, the HTBI primer set was used together with the Qiagen OneStep RT-PCR kit. A second multiplex PCR round built the libraries, followed by size selection and purification. The libraries were sequenced on an Illumina HiSeq2000 using paired-end 100 bp reads. The authors' analysis ran thus. SOAPnuke was used to process the raw data, with reads discarded if the reads contained adapters or uncalled bases, had a mean Phred below 15, or lacked an exact constant-primer or identifier match. COPE v1.2.5 was used to merge the high-quality paired reads, and each unique nucleotide sequence was defined as a clonotype. MiTCR v1.1 was used to align clonotypes to the IMGT TRBV, TRBD and TRBJ reference segments. The analysis included only V-J combinations with a frequency above 0.0001, which together covered around 99% of the repertoires. A TCS score was defined as the ratio of F50 (clonal expansion) to E x V (chaos), with BLOSUM62-based TCRdist applied between CDR3 peptides within each V-J. Welch's t-statistics and random forest reduced 514 V-J features to 10 to 15, which were used in a naive Bayes classifier (R e1071). Through fastp at Q25 and MiXCR, TCRdb rebuilt clones from the public reads, retaining in-frame beta chains. Rows are unified per CDR3 protein, each entry keeping the most common DNA and genes. The V and J calls were not made by the authors but by TCRdb's processing. Recorded for this sample are about 300,000 distinct CDR3 sequences; approximately 18% of them occurred a single time. Clones ranked in the top ten supply under 45% of the sample.

This clonotype showed up many times. Its specific antigen is unknown. No base qualities exist here, and no much larger clone lies one base off it. The CDR3 sequence holds 16 residues, the cysteine and phenylalanine included. Only the CDR3 region is kept as DNA, spanning 48 bases read in frame from base 1. Cut back by 1 base and 2 bases, the V and J ends lie 12 bases apart. From a lookup of the germline V gene, CDR1 and CDR2 are SGHRS and YFSETQ. Moderately to severely active disease, a Clinical Activity Score of at least 3, a NOSPECS grade of at least 4, and a duration under 3 months were present in ophthalmopathy patients. Patients with uncontrolled infections, other autoimmune diseases, pregnancy or lactation were excluded. Diagnoses were based on clinical symptoms, serum thyroxine and TRAb, thyroid ultrasound and orbital computed tomography. PBMCs were isolated from more than 9 ml of fresh peripheral blood by Ficoll-Paque density gradient centrifugation. Trizol reagent was used to extract total RNA, and RNA quality was then checked on an Agilent 2100 Bioanalyzer.

This TCR derives from a man between 50 and 59 years old with Graves' ophthalmopathy. The sequenced material came from blood. The receptor chain draws on TRBV5-1 and TRBJ2-2; the D gene is perhaps TRBD1, on 6 matching bases. The CDR3 sequence is CASSLRVQGNTGELFF. The DNA sequence is TGCGCCAGCAGCTTGAGAGTACAGGGAAACACCGGGGAGCTGTTTTTT.